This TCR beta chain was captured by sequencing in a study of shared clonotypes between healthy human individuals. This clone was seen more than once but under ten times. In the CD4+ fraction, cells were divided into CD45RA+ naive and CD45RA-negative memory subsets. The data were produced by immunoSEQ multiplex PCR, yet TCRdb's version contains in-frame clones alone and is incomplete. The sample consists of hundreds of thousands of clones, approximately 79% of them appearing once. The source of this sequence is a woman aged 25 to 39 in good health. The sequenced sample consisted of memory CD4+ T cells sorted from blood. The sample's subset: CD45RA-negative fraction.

The CDR3 here is CSVTGGLVKETQYF. CDR3 in DNA: TGCAGCGTTACGGGGGGACTAGTAAAAGAGACCCAGTACTTC. V and J are TRBV29-1 and TRBJ2-5, with 8 bases matching TRBD2. The germline V gene encodes CDR1 SQVTM and CDR2 ANQGSEA. This CDR3 has 14 residues. The trim removed 5 bases at V and 3 bases at J, leaving 8 bases unmatched. The whole variable domain, remainder taken from reference TRBV29-1 and TRBJ2-5, is SAVISQKPSRDICQRGTSLTIQCQVDSQVTMMFWYRQQPGQSLTLIATANQGSEATYESGFVIDKFPISRPNLTFSTLTVSNMSPEDSSIYLCSVTGGLVKETQYFGPGTRLLVL.